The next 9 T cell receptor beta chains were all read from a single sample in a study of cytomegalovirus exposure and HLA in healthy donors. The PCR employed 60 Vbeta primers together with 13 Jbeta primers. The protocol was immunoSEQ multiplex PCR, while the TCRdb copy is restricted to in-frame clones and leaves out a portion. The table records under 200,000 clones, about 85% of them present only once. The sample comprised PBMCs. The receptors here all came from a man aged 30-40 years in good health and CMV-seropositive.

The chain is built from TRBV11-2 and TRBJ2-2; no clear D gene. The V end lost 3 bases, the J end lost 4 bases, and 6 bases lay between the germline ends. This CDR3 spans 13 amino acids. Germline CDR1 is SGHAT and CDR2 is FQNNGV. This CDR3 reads CASSFRFTGELFF. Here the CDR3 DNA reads TGTGCCAGCAGCTTTCGGTTCACCGGGGAGCTGTTTTTT.

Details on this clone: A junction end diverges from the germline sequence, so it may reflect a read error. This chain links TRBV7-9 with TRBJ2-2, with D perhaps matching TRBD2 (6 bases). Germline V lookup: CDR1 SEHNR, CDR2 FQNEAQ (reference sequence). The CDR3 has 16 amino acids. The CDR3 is CSSSLLDQGLTGELFF. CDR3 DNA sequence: TGTTCCAGCAGCTTACTGGATCAGGGACTCACCGGGGAGCTGTTTTTT.

The CDR3 region is CASSLERSYEQYF. The CDR3 nucleotides read TGTGCCAGCAGCTTAGAACGGTCCTACGAGCAGTACTTC. The rearrangement joins TRBV7-2 to TRBJ2-7; D gene ambiguous. The CDR3 has 13 amino acids. Germline CDR1 is SGHTA and CDR2 is FQGNSA. The V and J ends lost 1 base and 1 base respectively, with 5 bases between them. Based on the CDR3 plus reference TRBV7-2 and TRBJ2-7, the full variable domain is GAGVSQSPSNKVTEKGKDVELRCDPISGHTALYWYRQSLGQGLEFLIYFQGNSAPDKSGLPSDRFSAERTGGSVSTLTIQRTQQEDSAVYLCASSLERSYEQYFGPGTRLTVT.

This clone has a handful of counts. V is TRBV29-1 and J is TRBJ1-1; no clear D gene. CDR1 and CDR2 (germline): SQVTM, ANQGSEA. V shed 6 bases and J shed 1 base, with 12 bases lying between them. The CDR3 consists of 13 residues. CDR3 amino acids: CSVLRGSNTEAFF. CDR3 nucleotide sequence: TGCAGCGTCCTTCGGGGATCGAACACTGAAGCTTTCTTT. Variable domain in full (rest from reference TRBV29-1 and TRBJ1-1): SAVISQKPSRDICQRGTSLTIQCQVDSQVTMMFWYRQQPGQSLTLIATANQGSEATYESGFVIDKFPISRPNLTFSTLTVSNMSPEDSSIYLCSVLRGSNTEAFFGQGTRLTVV.

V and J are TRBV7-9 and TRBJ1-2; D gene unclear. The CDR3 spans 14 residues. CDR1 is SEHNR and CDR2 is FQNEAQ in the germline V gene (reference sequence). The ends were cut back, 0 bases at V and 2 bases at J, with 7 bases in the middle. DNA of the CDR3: TGTGCCAGCAGCTTAGCCGGGGTGAACTATGGCTACACCTTC. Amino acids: CASSLAGVNYGYTF.

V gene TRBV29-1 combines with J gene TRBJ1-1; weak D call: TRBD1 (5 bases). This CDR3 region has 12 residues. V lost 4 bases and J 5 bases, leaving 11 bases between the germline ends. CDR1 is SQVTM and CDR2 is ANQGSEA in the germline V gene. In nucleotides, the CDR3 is TGCAGCGTTGCCCAGGGAAAGACTGAAGCTTTCTTT. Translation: CSVAQGKTEAFF.

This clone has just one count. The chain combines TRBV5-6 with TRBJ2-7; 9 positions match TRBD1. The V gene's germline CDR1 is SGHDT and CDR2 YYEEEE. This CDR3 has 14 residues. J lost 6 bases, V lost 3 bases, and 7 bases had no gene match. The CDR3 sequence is CASSYRDRVPEQYV. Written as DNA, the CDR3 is TGTGCCAGCAGCTACCGGGACAGGGTTCCCGAGCAGTACGTC.

The CDR3 DNA reads as TGTGCTAGTGCCCAGGACAGGGGGTATGGCTACACCTTC. Translation gives CASAQDRGYGYTF. V gene TRBV12-5 combines with J gene TRBJ1-2, with 10 bases lining up with TRBD1. Germline-derived CDR1 and CDR2 are LGHNT and FRNRAP. CDR3 size: 13 residues. The J segment lost 5 bases and the V segment lost 7 bases, leaving 4 bases of the junction unmatched.

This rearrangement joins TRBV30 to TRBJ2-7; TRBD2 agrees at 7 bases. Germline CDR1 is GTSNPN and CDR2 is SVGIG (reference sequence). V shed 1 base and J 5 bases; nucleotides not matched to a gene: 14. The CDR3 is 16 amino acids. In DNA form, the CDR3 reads TGTGCCTGGAGTGAGAAGCGGACTAGAGCTACTGACGAGCAGTACTTC. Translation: CAWSEKRTRATDEQYF. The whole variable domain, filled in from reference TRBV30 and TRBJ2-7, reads SQTIHQWPATLVQPVGSPLSLECTVEGTSNPNLYWYRQAAGRGLQLLFYSVGIGQISSEVPQNLSASRPQDRQFILSSKKLLLSDSGFYLCAWSEKRTRATDEQYFGPGTRLTVT.